This passage covers 16 T cell receptor beta chains from one sample sequenced in a study of CD8 T cells in Susac syndrome. The authors reverse transcribed roughly 0.5 to 1 ug RNA with random hexamers. TCRdb redid the calling of the immunoSEQ multiplex PCR reads with MiXCR, one entry per CDR3 protein. The data hold 140,000 to 150,000 distinct CDR3 sequences, with 94% observed a single time. Source material: CD4+ T cells from PBMCs. All receptors come from a human donor in good health.

The chain uses TRBV2 and TRBJ2-2, with a weak D call TRBD1 (6 bases). The germline V and J ends were trimmed by 9 bases and 4 bases, with 21 bases remaining between them. Germline CDR1 SNHLY, CDR2 FYNNEI. CDR3 length: 16 amino acids. CDR3 sequence: CARQTGSPSGTGELFF. The CDR3 DNA sequence: TGTGCCAGACAAACAGGGAGCCCCTCGGGCACCGGGGAGCTGTTTTTT.

Only one count was recorded for this clonotype. The chain links TRBV29-1 to TRBJ2-2; D unclear. There are 15 residues in the CDR3. Germline CDR1 reads SQVTM; CDR2 reads ANQGSEA. V was shortened by 0 bases and J by 2 bases, with 10 bases between the two germline ends. This CDR3 reads CSVEDSLTNTGELFF. The CDR3 DNA sequence: TGCAGCGTTGAAGATTCTCTTACCAACACCGGGGAGCTGTTTTTT.

The chain uses TRBV30 and TRBJ1-1; the D gene is possibly TRBD1 (5 bases). The V gene's germline CDR1 is GTSNPN and CDR2 SVGIG (reference sequence). Trimming removed 2 bases at V and 3 bases at J, with 13 bases between. The CDR3 length is 14 residues. CDR3 sequence reads: CAWSKGIEDTEAFF. CDR3 DNA sequence: TGTGCCTGGAGTAAGGGGATCGAGGACACTGAAGCTTTCTTT.

The chain is built from TRBV5-6 and TRBJ1-2; D gene ambiguous. The CDR3 contains 14 residues. Between the trimmed V and J ends, which lost 3 bases and 0 bases, there was a span of 9 bases. Germline lookup yields CDR1 SGHDT and CDR2 YYEEEE. The chain's CDR3 is CASSSLGTNYGYTF. CDR3 in DNA: TGTGCCAGCAGCTCCCTTGGAACTAACTATGGCTACACCTTC. Drawing the rest from reference TRBV5-6 and TRBJ1-2, the complete variable domain is DAGVTQSPTHLIKTRGQQVTLRCSPKSGHDTVSWYQQALGQGPQFIFQYYEEEERQRGNFPDRFSGHQFPNYSSELNVNALLLGDSALYLCASSSLGTNYGYTFGSGTRLTVV.

The chain is built from TRBV5-6 and TRBJ2-3, with 7 nucleotides matching TRBD2. The V and J ends lost 0 bases and 2 bases, in that order; junction bases with no gene match: 9. CDR1 is SGHDT and CDR2 is YYEEEE in the germline V gene. CDR3 size: 17 residues. Written as DNA, the CDR3 is TGTGCCAGCAGCTTGGGGGTCTGGGAGGGCCTCACAGATACGCAGTATTTT. Amino acids: CASSLGVWEGLTDTQYF.

The genes are TRBV2 and TRBJ1-1; D uncertain. V lost 3 bases and J lost 5, with 7 bases in between. The CDR3 runs 12 residues. Germline V gene sequence: CDR1 SNHLY, CDR2 FYNNEI. CDR3 region: CASSDLGTEAFF. The CDR3 nucleotides are TGTGCCAGCAGTGACCTAGGGACTGAAGCTTTCTTT.

In its sample, this clonotype was seen a few times. The rearrangement joins TRBV13 to TRBJ1-1, with a tentative D call TRBD1 (6 bases). The V gene lost 1 base and the J gene lost 4 bases, with 10 bases spanning the gap. Looked up from germline, CDR1 is PRHDT and CDR2 is FYEKMQ (reference sequence). The CDR3 sequence is 14 residues long. CDR3 nucleotide sequence: TGTGCCAGCAGCTTAGAACAGGGCTTCACTGAAGCTTTCTTT. Its translation is CASSLEQGFTEAFF.

This chain uses TRBV10-3 with TRBJ2-7, with 10 nucleotides matching TRBD1. This CDR3 has 15 residues. The V gene's germline CDR1 is ENHRY and CDR2 SYGVKD. With 2 bases clipped from V and 4 bases from J, the junction kept 5 bases outside the gene matches. As DNA, the CDR3 is TGTGCCATCAGTGAGAAGACAGGGGGCTGGTACGAGCAGTACTTC. This codes for CAISEKTGGWYEQYF.

Worth noting for this clonotype: Germline and junction disagree at one end, which may indicate a read error. The rearrangement uses TRBV10-3 and TRBJ1-5; D remains unclear. CDR1 and CDR2 from the germline V gene are ENHRY and SYGVKD. The CDR3 has 11 amino acids. The CDR3 nucleotides are TGTGCCATCAGTGAAGACGGCCCTATCTTATTT. Protein product: CAISEDGPILF.

This chain joins TRBV4-2 and TRBJ1-3, with D maybe TRBD1 (5 bases). Germline V CDR1 and CDR2: LGHNA, YNFKEQ. This CDR3 comprises 15 residues. V dropped 3 bases and J dropped 1 base, with 10 bases sitting between them. CDR3 in DNA: TGTGCCAGCAGCCAGTTTGGGGGGTCTGGAAACACCATATATTTT. Translating it yields CASSQFGGSGNTIYF.

The rearrangement uses TRBV18 and TRBJ1-4; TRBD1 agrees at 7 bases. The CDR3 length is 16 residues. The germline CDR1 and CDR2 sequences are KGHSH and LQKENI. The V and J ends lost 2 bases and 4 bases, in that order; junction bases with no gene match: 7. The CDR3 is CASSPRMTGSNEKLFF. The CDR3 nucleotides are TGTGCCAGCTCACCAAGGATGACAGGGAGTAATGAAAAACTGTTTTTT.

The chain combines TRBV24-1 with TRBJ2-2; a weak D match, TRBD1 (6 bases). Germline V lookup: CDR1 KGHDR, CDR2 SFDVKD. Trimming stripped 7 bases from V and 1 base from J, with 12 bases between. This CDR3 region has 15 residues. CDR3 amino acids: CATSNTGWNTGELFF. The CDR3 DNA is TGTGCCACCAGCAACACAGGGTGGAACACCGGGGAGCTGTTTTTT.

This chain links TRBV3-1 with TRBJ2-2; D might be TRBD1 (6 bases). Looked up from germline, CDR1 is LGHDT and CDR2 is YNNKEL (reference sequence). The CDR3 extends over 14 amino acids. V lost 1 base and J lost 5, with 8 bases in between. DNA of the CDR3: TGTGCCAGCAGCCAAGGTACAGGGACCGGGGAGCTGTTTTTT. This encodes CASSQGTGTGELFF.

This chain joins TRBV19 and TRBJ1-2, with D hard to call. Germline values: CDR1 LNHDA, CDR2 SQIVND (reference sequence). The CDR3 sequence is 13 residues long. V was trimmed by 3 bases and J by 4 bases, leaving 9 bases between them. DNA for the CDR3: TGTGCCAGTAGTATTTTCCAATTCTATGGCTACACCTTC. Translation: CASSIFQFYGYTF. The whole variable domain, remainder taken from reference TRBV19 and TRBJ1-2, is DGGITQSPKYLFRKEGQNVTLSCEQNLNHDAMYWYRQDPGQGLRLIYYSQIVNDFQKGDIAEGYSVSREKKESFPLTVTSAQKNPTAFYLCASSIFQFYGYTFGSGTRLTVV.

The rearrangement uses TRBV3-1 and TRBJ2-5; TRBD2 agrees at 9 bases. Germline loops: CDR1 LGHDT, CDR2 YNNKEL (reference sequence). The ends lost 0 bases at V and 3 bases at J; junction bases unmatched: 8. The CDR3 spans 17 residues. In DNA form, the CDR3 reads TGTGCCAGCAGCCAAGAATTTAGCGGGAGTTACAAAGAGACCCAGTACTTC. It is translated as CASSQEFSGSYKETQYF.

This clonotype occurred once. The chain combines TRBV29-1 with TRBJ1-1, with a weak D call TRBD1 (5 bases). The V end lost 1 base, the J end lost 4 bases, and 22 bases lay between the germline ends. The V gene's germline CDR1 is SQVTM and CDR2 ANQGSEA. CDR3 length: 17 amino acids. Here the CDR3 reads CSVEGWDGGDLGTEAFF. The CDR3 DNA reads TGCAGCGTTGAAGGCTGGGACGGAGGGGATCTGGGCACTGAAGCTTTCTTT.